This TCR beta chain was profiled in a study of post-analysis software for immune sequencing data. Overall study: Recorded subtypes: relapsing-remitting, secondary progressive, progressive-relapsing; some patients unannotated.

TCR beta cDNA libraries included unique molecular identifiers. From roughly 1 to 10 million T cells, roughly 530,000 cDNA molecules were obtained. TCRdb used MiXCR to reprocess the PCR reads, holding one entry per CDR3 protein. In the table there are almost 700,000 distinct CDR3 sequences, over 45% of which are singletons. Worth noting for this clonotype: As yet, its antigen is unknown.

There are 14 residues in the CDR3. CDR1 is DFQATT, CDR2 SNEGSKA, per germline (reference sequence). J was trimmed by 8 bases and V by 3 bases; bases with no gene match: 9. Study-wide findings and caveats: Strong co-clustering by F measure linked samples that shared a preparation batch. The study found significantly lower normalized Chao1 diversity in multiple sclerosis patients than in controls. The study found TRBV5-6, TRBV5-1 and TRBV20-1 among about five TRBV segments more frequent in patients than controls.

Sequencing used blood. The rearrangement links TRBV20-1 to TRBJ1-4, with 7 positions matching TRBD1. The source of this sequence is a girl under 10 years old with multiple sclerosis. The CDR3 DNA reads TGCAGTGCTAGTGAGGGGGCTAGCGACGAAAAACTGTTTTTT. Protein product: CSASEGASDEKLFF.